The present TCR beta chain was sequenced within a study of shared clonotypes between healthy human individuals. Findings and caveats of the study: Sampling used blood alone; tissue repertoires probably differ.

Deep-level assay runs were performed. Generated by immunoSEQ multiplex PCR, the TCRdb table keeps only in-frame clones and is missing some. The sample shows about 450,000 clones, 70% to 80% of them seen only once. Turning to this clone: The antigen remains undetermined. At the DNA level, this CDR3 is encoded by other sequences in the same sample as well.

Germline V gene sequence: CDR1 MDHEN, CDR2 SYDVKM. The V and J ends lost 6 bases and 1 base, in that order; junction bases with no gene match: 0. The CDR3 has 12 amino acids. Healthy and HIV-negative, the adult donors had no recent acute infections or vaccinations. This clonotype was sampled from a woman in her thirties or forties in good health. Some clones in this sample may be carry-over from other donors' samples. Sequences were obtained from PBMCs. The V and J genes are TRBV28 and TRBJ2-7, with 7 positions matching TRBD1. The CDR3 DNA reads as TGTGCCAGCAGGACAGGGTCCTACGAGCAGTACTTC. Translating it yields CASRTGSYEQYF.